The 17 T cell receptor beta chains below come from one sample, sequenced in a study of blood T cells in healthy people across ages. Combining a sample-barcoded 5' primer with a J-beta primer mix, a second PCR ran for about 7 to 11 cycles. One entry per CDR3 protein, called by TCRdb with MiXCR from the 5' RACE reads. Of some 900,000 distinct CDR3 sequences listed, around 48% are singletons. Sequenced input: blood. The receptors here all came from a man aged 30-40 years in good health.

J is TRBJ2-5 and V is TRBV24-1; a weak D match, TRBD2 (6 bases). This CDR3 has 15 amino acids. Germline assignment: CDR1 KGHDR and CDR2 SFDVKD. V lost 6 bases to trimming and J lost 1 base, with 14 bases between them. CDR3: CATSRAGSAQETQYF. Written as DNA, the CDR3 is TGTGCCACCAGTCGGGCGGGAAGCGCCCAAGAGACCCAGTACTTC.

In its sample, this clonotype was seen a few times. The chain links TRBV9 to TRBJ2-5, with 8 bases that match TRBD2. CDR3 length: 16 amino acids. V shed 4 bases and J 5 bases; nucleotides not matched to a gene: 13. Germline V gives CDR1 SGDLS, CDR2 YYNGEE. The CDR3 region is CASSTGRTSSEETQYF. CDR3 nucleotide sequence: TGTGCCAGCAGCACCGGACGGACTAGCTCGGAGGAGACCCAGTACTTC.

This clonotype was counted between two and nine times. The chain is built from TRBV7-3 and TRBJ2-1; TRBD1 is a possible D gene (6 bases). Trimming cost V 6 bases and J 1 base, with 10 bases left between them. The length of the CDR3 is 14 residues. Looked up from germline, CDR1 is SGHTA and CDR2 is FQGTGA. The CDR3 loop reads CASRGHQSYNEQFF. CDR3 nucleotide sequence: TGTGCCAGCAGGGGACACCAGTCCTACAATGAGCAGTTCTTC. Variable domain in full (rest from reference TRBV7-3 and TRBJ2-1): GAGVSQTPSNKVTEKGKYVELRCDPISGHTALYWYRQSLGQGPEFLIYFQGTGAADDSGLPNDRFFAVRPEGSVSTLKIQRTERGDSAVYLCASRGHQSYNEQFFGPGTRLTVL.

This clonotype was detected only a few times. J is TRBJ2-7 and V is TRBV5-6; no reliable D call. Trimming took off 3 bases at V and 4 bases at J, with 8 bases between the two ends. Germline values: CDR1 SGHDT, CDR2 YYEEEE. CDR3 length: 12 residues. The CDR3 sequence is CASSSQEYEQYF. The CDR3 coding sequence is TGTGCCAGCAGCTCTCAGGAATACGAGCAGTACTTC.

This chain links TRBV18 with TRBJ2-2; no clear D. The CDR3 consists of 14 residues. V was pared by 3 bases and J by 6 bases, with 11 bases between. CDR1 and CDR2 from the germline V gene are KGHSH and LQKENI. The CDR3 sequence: CASSPRSLAGELFF. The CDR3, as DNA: TGTGCCAGCTCACCTAGATCGCTCGCCGGGGAGCTGTTTTTT.

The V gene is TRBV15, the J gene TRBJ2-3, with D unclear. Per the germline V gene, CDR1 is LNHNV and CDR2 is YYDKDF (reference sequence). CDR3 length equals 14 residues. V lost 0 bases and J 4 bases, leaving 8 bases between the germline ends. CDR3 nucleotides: TGTGCCACCAGCAGAGATCGTGTGTCAGATACGCAGTATTTT. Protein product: CATSRDRVSDTQYF.

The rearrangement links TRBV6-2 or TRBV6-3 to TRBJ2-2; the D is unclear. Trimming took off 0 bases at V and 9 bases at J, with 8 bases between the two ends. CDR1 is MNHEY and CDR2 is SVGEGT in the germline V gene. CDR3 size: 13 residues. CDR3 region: CASSYSPGRELFF. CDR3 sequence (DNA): TGTGCCAGCAGTTACTCGCCCGGCCGGGAGCTGTTTTTT.

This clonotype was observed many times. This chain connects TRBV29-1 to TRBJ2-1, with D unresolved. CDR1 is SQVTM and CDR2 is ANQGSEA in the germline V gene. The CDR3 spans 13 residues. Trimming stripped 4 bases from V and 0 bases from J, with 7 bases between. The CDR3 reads CSVVGDSYNEQFF. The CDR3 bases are TGCAGCGTTGTTGGGGACTCCTACAATGAGCAGTTCTTC.

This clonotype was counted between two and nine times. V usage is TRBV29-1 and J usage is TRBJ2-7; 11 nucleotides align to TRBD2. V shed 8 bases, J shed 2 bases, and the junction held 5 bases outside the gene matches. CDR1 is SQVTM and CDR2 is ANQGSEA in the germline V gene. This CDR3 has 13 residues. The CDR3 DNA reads TGCAGCATCTCACTAGCGGGGGCCTACGAGCAGTACTTC. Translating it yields CSISLAGAYEQYF.

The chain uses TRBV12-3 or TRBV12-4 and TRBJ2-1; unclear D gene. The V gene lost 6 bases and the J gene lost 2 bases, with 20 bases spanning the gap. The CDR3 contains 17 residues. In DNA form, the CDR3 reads TGTGCCAGCAGCCCTCCCTGGCGTGGCGGCCCCTACAATGAGCAGTTCTTC. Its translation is CASSPPWRGGPYNEQFF.

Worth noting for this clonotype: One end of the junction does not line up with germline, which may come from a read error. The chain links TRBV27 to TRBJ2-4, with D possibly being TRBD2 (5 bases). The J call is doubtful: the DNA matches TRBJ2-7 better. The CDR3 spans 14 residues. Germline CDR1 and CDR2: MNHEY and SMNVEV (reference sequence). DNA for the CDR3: TGTGCCGGCAGTTTACGAGGGATTACCTACGAGCAGTACTTC. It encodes CAGSLRGITYEQYF.

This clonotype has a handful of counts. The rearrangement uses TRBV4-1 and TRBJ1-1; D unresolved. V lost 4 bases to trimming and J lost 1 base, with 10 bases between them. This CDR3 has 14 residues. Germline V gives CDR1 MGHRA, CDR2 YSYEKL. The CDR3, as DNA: TGCGCCAGCAGCCCTTTAGACGGGAACACTGAAGCTTTCTTT. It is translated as CASSPLDGNTEAFF.

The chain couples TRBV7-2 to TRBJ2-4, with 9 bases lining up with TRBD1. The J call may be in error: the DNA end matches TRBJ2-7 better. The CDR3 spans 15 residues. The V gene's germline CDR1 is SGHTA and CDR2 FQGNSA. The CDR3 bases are TGTGCCAGCAGCATCCTCCGGACAGGGGACTACGAGCAGTACTTC. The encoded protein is CASSILRTGDYEQYF.

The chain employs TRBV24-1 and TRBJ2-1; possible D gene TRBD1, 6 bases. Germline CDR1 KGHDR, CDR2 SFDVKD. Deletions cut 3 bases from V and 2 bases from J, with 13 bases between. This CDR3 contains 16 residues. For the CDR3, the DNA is TGTGCCACCAGTGATCCCATGGACAGACCCTACAATGAGCAGTTCTTC. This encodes CATSDPMDRPYNEQFF.

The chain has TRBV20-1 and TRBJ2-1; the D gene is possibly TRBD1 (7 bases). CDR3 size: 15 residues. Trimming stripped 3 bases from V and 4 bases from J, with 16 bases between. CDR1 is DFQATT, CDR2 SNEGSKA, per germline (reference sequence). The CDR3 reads CSARIQGGGYNEQFF. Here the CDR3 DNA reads TGCAGTGCTAGGATTCAGGGGGGTGGATACAATGAGCAGTTCTTC.

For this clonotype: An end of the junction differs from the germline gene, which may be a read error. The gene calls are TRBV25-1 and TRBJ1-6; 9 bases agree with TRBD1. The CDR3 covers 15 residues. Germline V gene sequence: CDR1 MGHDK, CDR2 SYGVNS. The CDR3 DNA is TGTGCCTGCAGTGCCTCGACAGGGGGTAATTCACCCCTCCACTTT. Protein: CACSASTGGNSPLHF.

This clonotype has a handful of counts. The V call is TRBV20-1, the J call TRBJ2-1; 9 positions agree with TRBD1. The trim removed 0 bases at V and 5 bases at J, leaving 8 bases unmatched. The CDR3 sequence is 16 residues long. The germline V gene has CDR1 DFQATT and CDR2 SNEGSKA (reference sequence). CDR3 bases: TGCAGTGCTAGAGATGCCGGACAGGGGCGAAACAATGAGCAGTTCTTC. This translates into CSARDAGQGRNNEQFF.